This T cell receptor beta chain was captured by sequencing in a study of cytomegalovirus exposure and HLA in healthy donors. Germline values: CDR1 SGHNT, CDR2 YYREEE (reference sequence). The CDR3 covers 15 residues. V was cut by 3 bases and J by 3 bases, with 12 bases left in between. Researchers ran the PCR with 60 Vbeta and 13 Jbeta primers. The method was immunoSEQ multiplex PCR; TCRdb's version includes in-frame clones alone and lacks a portion of them. The sample yields about 140,000 clones, over 75% seen once. What was sequenced was PBMCs. The chain combines TRBV5-4 with TRBJ1-4; D possibly corresponds to TRBD1 (5 bases). The clonotype was recovered from a woman aged 35 to 49 in good health and CMV-seronegative. CDR3 sequence reads: CASSSAGFSNEKLFF. DNA for the CDR3: TGTGCCAGCAGCTCCGCAGGGTTTTCTAATGAAAAACTGTTTTTT.